The rows below give T cell receptor beta chains drawn from one sample of a study of blood T cell repertoires in COVID-19. Clones were sequenced by immunoSEQ multiplex PCR, and TCRdb holds only the in-frame ones, with some missing. In the table there are 300,000 to 400,000 clones, approximately 90% of which are singletons. Sequenced sample: PBMCs or T cells enriched from blood (not recorded which). These receptor sequences come from a young man who had recovered from COVID-19. Both conserved end residues are part of each CDR3. D genes are given only for firm matches. For some rows the clone size is stated as once, few or many, or as a class when expanded; others skip it.

clone_size j_call d_call v_call cdr3_nt cdr3_aa
- TRBJ1-2 - TRBV29-1 TGCAGCGTTGAAGTCGGAGGCGGACAGTCGCTCTATGGCTACACCTTC CSVEVGGGQSLYGYTF
- TRBJ2-5 TRBD2 TRBV9 TGTGCCAGCAGCGTAGGGGGGGGAGAGACCCAGTACTTC CASSVGGGETQYF
- TRBJ2-2 - TRBV3-1/TRBV3-2 TGTGCCAGCAGCCAAGTGGGCGAGCTGTTTTTT CASSQVGELFF
- TRBJ1-2 TRBD1 TRBV6-5 TGTGCCAGCAGTCCGACAGGGTCAAACTATGGCTACACCTTC CASSPTGSNYGYTF
- TRBJ2-1 TRBD2 TRBV29-1 TGCAGCGTTGGAGCGCGGGGGGGCTGGAATGAGCAGTTCTTC CSVGARGGWNEQFF
- TRBJ2-3 TRBD2 TRBV2 TGTGCCAGCAGTGGGGGACCTAGCGGGAGTTCGACGCAGTATTTT CASSGGPSGSSTQYF
- TRBJ2-5 - TRBV7-8 TGTGCCAGCAGCTTAGCCCCCCCGGGATTCAGCGGAGAGACCCAGTACTTC CASSLAPPGFSGETQYF
once TRBJ2-1 - TRBV4-3 TGCGCCAGCAGCCAAGTACAGGGCCACAATGAGCAGTTCTTC CASSQVQGHNEQFF
- TRBJ1-6 TRBD1 TRBV7-3 TGTGCCAGCAGCCGACAGGGCTATAATTCACCCCTCCACTTT CASSRQGYNSPLHF
- TRBJ2-4 - TRBV2 TGTGCCAGCAGTACCAGGGAAGGGGAAAACATTCAGTACTTC CASSTREGENIQYF
- TRBJ2-1 TRBD2 TRBV7-9 TGTGCCAGCAGTACAGAGGGGACTAATCAGTTCTTC CASSTEGTNQFF
- TRBJ2-3 - TRBV7-6 TGTGCCAGCAGCCCAGGGGTAGATACGCAGTATTTT CASSPGVDTQYF
- TRBJ1-2 - TRBV6-5 TGTGCCAGCAGTTACAGCAGCACAGGGCCCGACTATGGCTACACCTTC CASSYSSTGPDYGYTF
- TRBJ2-2 TRBD2 TRBV7-6 TGTGCCAGCAGCTTAGGGGGGAGGACTAGCGGAAGGAACACCGGGGAGCTGTTTTTT CASSLGGRTSGRNTGELFF
- TRBJ1-1 - TRBV5-6 TGTGCCAGCAGTATGGACAGGAACACTGAAGCTTTCTTT CASSMDRNTEAFF
- TRBJ1-3 - TRBV9 TGTGCCAGCAGCGAGGGACTGAACTCTGGAAACACCATATATTTT CASSEGLNSGNTIYF
- TRBJ2-1 TRBD1 TRBV27 TGTGCCAGCAGAGCGACAGGGGCGATAAGGTCCTACAATGAGCAGTTCTTC CASRATGAIRSYNEQFF
few TRBJ1-1 - TRBV12-3/TRBV12-4 TGTGCCAGCAGCCGACAGAACACTGAAGCTTTCTTT CASSRQNTEAFF
- TRBJ2-2 - TRBV10-3 TGTGCCATCAAAGGTTCCGGCGGCAGGGACACCGGGGAGCTGTTTTTT CAIKGSGGRDTGELFF
- TRBJ2-1 TRBD2 TRBV19 TGTGCCAGTAGTCTATCCGGGACTAGCGGGAGGAATGAGCAGTTCTTC CASSLSGTSGRNEQFF
- TRBJ2-1 - TRBV3-1/TRBV3-2 TGTGCCAGCAGCCAAAGAGCGGACAATGAGCAGTTCTTC CASSQRADNEQFF
- TRBJ1-2 - TRBV6-5 TGTGCCAGCAGTAGGACAGCCCTTAACTATGGCTACACCTTC CASSRTALNYGYTF
- TRBJ2-2 - TRBV25-1 TGTGCCAGCAGTGAGGCCGGGGTAGGACTCAACACCGGGGAGCTGTTTTTT CASSEAGVGLNTGELFF
- TRBJ2-7 - TRBV5-1 TGCGCCAGCAGGCAAGGACAGCGGCTCTCCTACGAGCAGTACTTC CASRQGQRLSYEQYF
- TRBJ2-7 TRBD2 TRBV19 TGTGCCAGTAGTATAAGCGGGAGTTCCTACGAGCAGTACTTC CASSISGSSYEQYF
- TRBJ2-3 TRBD1 TRBV19 TGTGCCAGTAGTGTACAGGGGGCCGGAGATACGCAGTATTTT CASSVQGAGDTQYF
once TRBJ1-5 TRBD1 TRBV19 TGTGCCAGTAGTATAGATAAGGACAGGGTCAATCAGCCCCAGCATTTT CASSIDKDRVNQPQHF
few TRBJ1-1 - TRBV20-1 TGCAGTGCTAGAGAAACTTCTCCTTTCTTT CSARETSPFF
- TRBJ1-1 TRBD1 TRBV18 TGTGCCAGCTCACCAACCTACAGGGGGCTGAACACTGAAGCTTTCTTT CASSPTYRGLNTEAFF